The rows below give T cell receptor beta chains drawn from one sample of a study of cytomegalovirus exposure and HLA in healthy donors. This table comes from immunoSEQ multiplex PCR, and its TCRdb copy is limited to in-frame clones, with some not included. This table lists some 110,000 clones. Sequenced sample: PBMCs. The receptor set was obtained from a man in his forties in good health and CMV-seronegative. CDR3s include the opening cysteine and the closing phenylalanine or tryptophan. The D gene is left open where the match is weak.

d_call	v_call	j_call	cdr3_aa	cdr3_nt
TRBD1	TRBV5-4	TRBJ1-3	CASSRQGAGNTIYF	TGTGCCAGCAGCCGACAGGGAGCTGGAAACACCATATATTTT
TRBD2	TRBV5-1	TRBJ2-2	CASSVGLAGAPGELFF	TGCGCCAGCAGCGTAGGACTAGCGGGAGCCCCCGGGGAGCTGTTTTTT
.	TRBV30	TRBJ1-5	CAWITGYGGVQPQHF	TGTGCCTGGATTACCGGGTACGGTGGAGTTCAGCCCCAGCATTTT
TRBD2	TRBV7-9	TRBJ2-7	CASSLGGGLAAEQYF	TGTGCCAGCAGCTTAGGTGGCGGACTAGCGGCCGAGCAGTACTTC
.	TRBV10-3	TRBJ1-2	CAISDSAGRYGYTF	TGTGCCATCAGTGACTCGGCAGGAAGGTATGGCTACACCTTC
TRBD1	TRBV5-4	TRBJ1-2	CASSLSGGDGYTF	TGTGCCAGCAGCTTGTCAGGGGGAGATGGCTACACCTTC
TRBD2	TRBV2	TRBJ2-5	CASRRGLAGGGETQYF	TGTGCCAGCCGGAGGGGACTAGCGGGAGGGGGAGAGACCCAGTACTTC
.	TRBV19	TRBJ2-3	CASTPGHHSTDTQYF	TGTGCCAGTACCCCGGGACATCATAGCACAGATACGCAGTATTTT
TRBD1	TRBV29-1	TRBJ1-2	CSVEGQGNYGYTF	TGCAGCGTTGAAGGACAGGGCAACTATGGCTACACCTTC
.	TRBV7-9	TRBJ1-2	CASSLVGRGYTF	TGTGCCAGCAGCTTAGTTGGCAGGGGCTACACCTTC
.	TRBV2	TRBJ2-1	CASSEQGSAYNEQFF	TGTGCCAGCAGTGAACAGGGTTCGGCCTACAATGAGCAGTTCTTC
TRBD2	TRBV5-1	TRBJ2-5	CASSLRLAGETQYF	TGCGCCAGCAGCTTGCGACTAGCGGGAGAGACCCAGTACTTC
.	TRBV11-1	TRBJ1-1	CASSSGRASYTEAFF	TGTGCCAGCAGCTCCGGGAGGGCCTCGTACACTGAAGCTTTCTTT
TRBD2	TRBV19	TRBJ2-1	CASAGLAATSYNEQFF	TGTGCCAGTGCAGGGCTAGCGGCTACTTCCTACAATGAGCAGTTCTTC
.	TRBV7-8	TRBJ2-1	CASSLSNEQFF	TGTGCCAGCAGCCTTTCCAATGAGCAGTTCTTC
.	TRBV7-6	TRBJ1-1	CASSFGGNTEAFF	TGTGCCAGCAGCTTCGGGGGGAACACTGAAGCTTTCTTT
.	TRBV2	TRBJ1-1	CASSEQENTEAFF	TGTGCCAGCAGTGAACAGGAGAACACTGAAGCTTTCTTT
.	TRBV5-6	TRBJ1-1	CASSPSDRLNTEAFF	TGTGCCAGCAGCCCCTCCGACAGATTGAACACTGAAGCTTTCTTT
TRBD2	TRBV13	TRBJ2-3	CASSPMGLAGTDTQYF	TGTGCCAGCAGCCCGATGGGACTAGCGGGGACAGATACGCAGTATTTT
.	TRBV11-3	TRBJ2-1	CASSLPTRYNEQFF	TGTGCCAGCAGCTTACCGACTAGGTACAATGAGCAGTTCTTC
TRBD1	TRBV11-3	TRBJ1-1	CVSSLRRTGDKNTEAFF	TGTGTCAGCAGCTTAAGACGGACAGGGGATAAGAACACTGAAGCTTTCTTT
.	TRBV30	TRBJ1-5	CAFQQADQPQHF	TGTGCCTTCCAACAGGCGGATCAGCCCCAGCATTTT
TRBD2	TRBV19	TRBJ2-5	CASSRRGVGQETQYF	TGTGCCAGTAGTCGTCGGGGGGTAGGCCAAGAGACCCAGTACTTC
.	TRBV21-1	TRBJ1-2	CASSKALRTYHNGYTF	TGTGCCAGCAGCAAAGCCCTGCGGACATATCACAATGGCTACACCTTC
.	TRBV11-2	TRBJ2-5	CASSTGIQETQYF	TGTGCCAGCAGCACCGGGATCCAAGAGACCCAGTACTTC
TRBD1	TRBV28	TRBJ1-4	CASSTGTGYEKLFF	TGTGCCAGCAGCACCGGGACAGGCTATGAAAAACTGTTTTTT
TRBD1	TRBV13	TRBJ1-3	CASSVRRDRTGNTIYF	TGTGCCAGCAGCGTTCGTCGGGACAGGACTGGAAACACCATATATTTT
.	TRBV10-3	TRBJ1-2	CAISEDFLYGYTF	TGTGCCATCAGTGAGGACTTTCTCTATGGCTACACCTTC
.	TRBV6-5	TRBJ2-7	CASSYRVQGTYEQYF	TGTGCCAGCAGTTACCGGGTTCAGGGGACCTACGAGCAGTACTTC
TRBD2	TRBV9	TRBJ2-7	CASSPSGLAGGREQYF	TGTGCCAGCAGCCCAAGCGGCCTAGCGGGAGGGAGGGAGCAGTACTTC
TRBD1	TRBV7-8	TRBJ2-6	CASSLAGTGPSVLTF	TGTGCCAGCAGCTTAGCCGGGACAGGGCCTAGTGTCCTGACTTTC
.	TRBV7-2	TRBJ2-7	CASSLAQGGAKGQYF	TGTGCCAGCAGCTTAGCCCAAGGAGGGGCCAAAGGGCAGTACTTC
TRBD1	TRBV5-1	TRBJ2-7	CASRTIPGQGGDEQYF	TGCGCCAGCCGGACCATTCCGGGACAGGGTGGCGACGAGCAGTACTTC
.	TRBV5-1	TRBJ2-5	CASSTGLLELKETQYF	TGCGCCAGCAGCACGGGACTCTTAGAATTGAAAGAGACCCAGTACTTC
.	TRBV6-1	TRBJ2-3	CAPSPTLDTQYF	TGTGCCCCCTCGCCTACTCTGGATACGCAGTATTTT
TRBD2	TRBV5-6	TRBJ2-3	CASSQTYAGADTQYF	TGTGCCAGCAGCCAAACGTACGCGGGAGCGGATACGCAGTATTTT
TRBD1	TRBV5-1	TRBJ1-1	CASSLVRGHAFF	TGCGCCAGCAGCTTGGTCAGGGGGCACGCTTTCTTT
TRBD2	TRBV9	TRBJ2-7	CASSVTSGMPYEQYF	TGTGCCAGCAGCGTCACTAGCGGGATGCCCTACGAGCAGTACTTC
TRBD1	TRBV6-1	TRBJ1-2	CASSEEQGAGHGYTF	TGTGCCAGCAGTGAAGAACAGGGGGCAGGACATGGCTACACCTTC
.	TRBV20-1	TRBJ2-5	CSPSVQETQYF	TGCAGCCCCTCTGTTCAGGAGACCCAGTACTTC
TRBD2	TRBV5-1	TRBJ2-7	CASSLEGLAGNEQYF	TGCGCCAGCAGCTTGGAGGGACTAGCGGGGAACGAGCAGTACTTC
TRBD1	TRBV5-5	TRBJ1-1	CASSQDRGITEAFF	TGTGCCAGCAGTCAGGACAGGGGTATCACTGAAGCTTTCTTT
.	TRBV10-3	TRBJ2-7	CAISDNNRIGSYEQYF	TGTGCCATCAGTGATAATAACAGGATTGGCTCCTACGAGCAGTACTTC
TRBD1	TRBV11-3	TRBJ1-1	CASSPQGGNTEAFF	TGTGCCAGCAGCCCTCAGGGGGGTAACACTGAAGCTTTCTTT
.	TRBV5-1	TRBJ2-1	CASSLGPGTYNEQFF	TGCGCCAGCAGCTTGGGCCCGGGGACCTACAATGAGCAGTTCTTC
TRBD2	TRBV7-8	TRBJ2-7	CASSLLLRERGPYEQYF	TGTGCCAGCAGCTTACTCTTACGGGAGCGGGGGCCCTACGAGCAGTACTTC
.	TRBV30	TRBJ1-2	CARSGFRADGYTF	TGTGCCCGGAGTGGGTTCAGGGCTGATGGCTACACCTTC
TRBD2	TRBV5-4	TRBJ2-3	CASSFASGKLDTQYF	TGTGCCAGCAGCTTCGCTAGCGGGAAGTTAGATACGCAGTATTTT
.	TRBV4-3	TRBJ1-2	CASSNLLRAGDGGYTF	TGCGCCAGCAGCAACCTCTTGCGGGCAGGTGATGGTGGCTACACCTTC
TRBD2	TRBV5-1	TRBJ2-1	CASSLEGLVFNEQFF	TGCGCCAGCAGCTTGGAAGGACTAGTCTTCAATGAGCAGTTCTTC